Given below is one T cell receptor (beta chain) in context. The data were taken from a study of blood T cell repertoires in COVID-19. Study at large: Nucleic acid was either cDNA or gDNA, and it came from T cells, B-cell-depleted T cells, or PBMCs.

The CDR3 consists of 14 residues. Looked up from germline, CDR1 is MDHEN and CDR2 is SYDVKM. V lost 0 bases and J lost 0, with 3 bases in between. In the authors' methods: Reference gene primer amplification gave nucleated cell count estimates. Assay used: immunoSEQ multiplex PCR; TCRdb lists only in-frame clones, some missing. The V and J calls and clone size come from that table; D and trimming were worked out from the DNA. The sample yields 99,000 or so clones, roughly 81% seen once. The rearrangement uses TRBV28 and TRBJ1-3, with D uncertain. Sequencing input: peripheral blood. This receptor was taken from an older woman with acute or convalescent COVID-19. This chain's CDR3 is CASSLWASGNTIYF. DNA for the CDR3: TGTGCCAGCAGTTTATGGGCCTCTGGAAACACCATATATTTT.